These 18 T cell receptor beta chains came from one sample sequenced in a study of T cells in Graves' hyperthyroidism and ophthalmopathy. Amplification targeted TCR beta CDR3 regions from RNA transcripts. Carried out on the TCR CDR3, a first-round RT-PCR used the HTBI primer set. TCRdb called the multiplex PCR reads again in MiXCR, with one record for every CDR3 protein. The data show 250,000 to 400,000 distinct CDR3 sequences, with roughly 13% seen just once and 34% held by the top ten. Sequencing was performed on blood. The receptor set was obtained from a woman between 40 and 50 years old with Graves' ophthalmopathy.

This clonotype was counted only a few times. The chain combines TRBV20-1 with TRBJ2-7; D is perhaps TRBD2 (6 bases). The CDR3 runs to 15 residues. Trimming took off 1 base at V and 4 bases at J, with 17 bases between the two ends. Germline loops: CDR1 DFQATT, CDR2 SNEGSKA (reference sequence). The CDR3, as DNA: TGCAGTGCTAGAGGGCGGGACTCCCTTTGGTACGAGCAGTACTTC. Translation: CSARGRDSLWYEQYF.

This clonotype was seen at least ten times. CDR3 region: CASSSSGLAYSTDTQYF. CDR3 nucleotides: TGTGCCAGCAGTTCCTCGGGACTAGCGTATAGCACAGATACGCAGTATTTT. This chain links TRBV28 with TRBJ2-3, with 10 bases fitting TRBD2. The CDR3 is 17 amino acids. Trimming cost V 4 bases and J 0 bases; bases outside gene matches: 7. Germline values: CDR1 MDHEN, CDR2 SYDVKM.

This clonotype was recorded at least ten times. The CDR3 is CASSETGGPNTEAFF. The CDR3 DNA follows: TGCGCCAGCAGTGAAACAGGGGGCCCGAACACTGAAGCTTTCTTT. The chain recombines TRBV10-2 with TRBJ1-1; 9 bases line up with TRBD1. The CDR3 length is 15 residues. Trimming removed 3 bases from V and 1 base from J; junction bases left unmatched: 3. Germline CDR1 and CDR2: WSHSY and SAAADI.

This clonotype was seen at least ten times. This chain joins TRBV3-1 and TRBJ1-6; possibly TRBD1 for D (6 bases). CDR3 length: 13 amino acids. Trimming took off 0 bases at V and 14 bases at J, with 11 bases between the two ends. Looked up from germline, CDR1 is LGHDT and CDR2 is YNNKEL (reference sequence). CDR3 in amino acids: CASSQDSGVTLHF. DNA for the CDR3: TGTGCCAGCAGCCAAGATTCAGGGGTTACCCTCCACTTT.

This clonotype came up many times. This sequence joins TRBV28 and TRBJ1-3; D possibly corresponds to TRBD1 (5 bases). In germline, CDR1 is MDHEN, CDR2 SYDVKM. Trimming removed 7 bases from V and 0 bases from J, with 13 bases in between. This CDR3 is 15 amino acids long. The CDR3 DNA reads as TGTGCCAGCACCTGGGACTCAAGCTCTGGAAACACCATATATTTT. Translation gives CASTWDSSSGNTIYF.

The chain is built from TRBV20-1 and TRBJ1-2, with a weak D call TRBD1 (6 bases). Trimming removed 0 bases from V and 4 bases from J, with 9 bases in between. The CDR3 totals 13 residues. Looked up from germline, CDR1 is DFQATT and CDR2 is SNEGSKA (reference sequence). The CDR3 region is CSARDPRGYGYTF. As DNA, the CDR3 is TGCAGTGCTAGAGATCCCAGGGGCTATGGCTACACCTTC.

This clonotype was seen at least ten times. The chain has TRBV10-2 and TRBJ2-1; TRBD2 matches at 11 bases. J lost 5 bases, V lost 6 bases, and 3 bases had no gene match. CDR1 and CDR2 (germline): WSHSY, SAAADI. The CDR3 loop spans 14 amino acids. The CDR3 loop is CASRLAGANNEQFF. CDR3 in DNA: TGCGCCAGCAGACTAGCGGGGGCCAACAATGAGCAGTTCTTC.

This clonotype was counted only a few times. The conserved phenylalanine or tryptophan is not found at the CDR3 terminus, so this likely reflects a read error. This sequence joins TRBV6-1 and TRBJ2-7; 13 bases align to TRBD2. With V trimmed by 4 bases and J by 5 bases, 5 bases remained unmatched. The CDR3 runs 15 residues. The germline V gene encodes CDR1 MNHNS and CDR2 SASEGT. This chain's CDR3 is CASSALAGGLDEQYL. The CDR3 bases are TGTGCCAGCAGTGCACTAGCGGGGGGGCTGGACGAGCAGTACCTC.

A word on this clonotype: At one end, the junction sequence differs from germline, possibly due to a read error. The chain joins TRBV11-2 to TRBJ2-5; D ambiguous. Germline CDR1 is SGHAT and CDR2 is FQNNGV. This CDR3 has 17 residues. CDR3 protein: CASSFGRSGREKETQDF. The CDR3 nucleotides read TGTGCCAGCAGCTTCGGACGGTCTGGGCGAGAGAAAGAGACCCAGGACTTC. The variable domain in full, completed from reference TRBV11-2 and TRBJ2-5, reads EAGVAQSPRYKIIEKRQSVAFWCNPISGHATLYWYQQILGQGPKLLIQFQNNGVVDDSQLPKDRFSAERLKGVDSTLKIQPAKLEDSAVYLCASSFGRSGREKETQDFGPGTRLLVL.

This chain joins TRBV12-3 or TRBV12-4 and TRBJ2-2, with 9 bases identical to TRBD1. V lost 5 bases and J lost 4; bases outside the gene matches: 2. There are 14 residues in the CDR3. CDR3 loop: CASSGTGPTGELFF. The CDR3 DNA sequence: TGTGCCAGCAGTGGGACAGGGCCCACCGGGGAGCTGTTTTTT.

This clonotype was seen ten or more times. The chain carries TRBV12-3 or TRBV12-4 and TRBJ1-5; possibly TRBD1 for D (5 bases). With 5 bases removed from V and 4 bases from J, the gap between germline ends came to 15 bases. The CDR3 is 15 amino acids. The CDR3 loop is CASSGDPRGNQPQHF. Here the CDR3 DNA reads TGTGCCAGCAGTGGGGACCCTAGAGGTAATCAGCCCCAGCATTTT.

This clonotype has at least ten counts. The chain joins TRBV6-5 to TRBJ2-1; D ambiguous. V gave up 2 bases and J gave up 3 bases, with 11 bases separating them. Germline V gene data show CDR1 as MNHEY and CDR2 as SVGAGI. The CDR3 spans 15 residues. As DNA, the CDR3 is TGTGCCAGCAGTTACGGGCAGGAGTTCTACAATGAGCAGTTCTTC. Translating gives CASSYGQEFYNEQFF.

There are many counts of this clonotype. The V gene is TRBV6-2 or TRBV6-3, the J gene TRBJ1-1; D unclear. Germline V CDR1 and CDR2: MNHEY, SVGEGT. The CDR3 covers 13 residues. With 4 bases removed from V and 7 bases from J, the gap between germline ends came to 13 bases. The CDR3 loop reads CASSSLSPFEAFF. CDR3 DNA sequence: TGTGCCAGCAGTTCCTTGAGCCCCTTTGAAGCTTTCTTT.

This clonotype has at least ten counts. This chain joins TRBV7-8 and TRBJ1-4; 7 nucleotides line up with TRBD1. There are 14 residues in the CDR3. The germline V gene encodes CDR1 SGHVS and CDR2 FQNEAQ. With 5 bases clipped from V and 6 bases from J, the junction kept 6 bases outside the gene matches. The CDR3 bases are TGTGCCAGCAGCCCCTGGGACAGAGATGAAAAACTGTTTTTT. Its translation is CASSPWDRDEKLFF. Full variable domain (outside the CDR3, taken from reference TRBV7-8 and TRBJ1-4): GAGVSQSPRYKVAKRGQDVALRCDPISGHVSLFWYQQALGQGPEFLTYFQNEAQLDKSGLPSDRFFAERPEGSVSTLKIQRTQQEDSAVYLCASSPWDRDEKLFFGSGTQLSVL.

This clonotype occurred many times. Mismatch with germline at one junction end may stem from a read error. The rearrangement joins TRBV29-1 to TRBJ2-1; the D is unclear. In germline, CDR1 is SQVTM, CDR2 ANQGSEA. The CDR3 totals 11 residues. The CDR3 reads CSVGQVNVQFF. CDR3 nucleotide sequence: TGCAGCGTGGGCCAGGTTAATGTGCAGTTCTTC.

This clonotype was detected a few times. The chain employs TRBV20-1 and TRBJ1-3; D unclear. This CDR3 is 14 amino acids long. Between the trimmed V and J ends, which lost 2 bases and 4 bases, there was a span of 12 bases. Germline-derived CDR1 and CDR2 are DFQATT and SNEGSKA (reference sequence). The CDR3 DNA is TGCAGTGCTAGACACCCGCGGTCCGGAAACACCATATATTTT. Translating gives CSARHPRSGNTIYF.

In its sample, this clonotype was seen a few times. The chain uses TRBV19 and TRBJ2-7; TRBD1 aligns across 7 bases. The length of the CDR3 is 14 residues. Germline loops: CDR1 LNHDA, CDR2 SQIVND (reference sequence). The ends lost 2 bases at V and 5 bases at J; junction bases unmatched: 6. The CDR3 coding sequence is TGTGCCAGTAGTATAACGACAGGGAGTCACGAGCAGTACTTC. Residues: CASSITTGSHEQYF.

This clonotype was observed at least ten times. V gene TRBV6-5 combines with J gene TRBJ2-1; tentatively, D is TRBD1 or TRBD2 (5 bases each). There are 18 residues in the CDR3. Germline CDR1 is MNHEY and CDR2 is SVGAGI. V was cut by 2 bases and J by 0 bases, with 17 bases left in between. Written as DNA, the CDR3 is TGTGCCAGCAGTTACGCGATGGGACGTCTCAGCTCCTACAATGAGCAGTTCTTC. Its protein is CASSYAMGRLSSYNEQFF.